The 6 T cell receptor beta chains given below trace back to one sample, sequenced in a study of T cells in Graves' hyperthyroidism and ophthalmopathy. Amplification yielded TCR beta CDR3 regions, with RNA transcripts as the source. The TCR CDR3 first-round RT-PCR relied on the HTBI primer set. In TCRdb, the multiplex PCR reads were re-called with MiXCR into one record per CDR3 protein. Of 600,000 or so distinct CDR3 sequences listed, approximately 44% are singletons. Material: peripheral blood or thyroid tissue (not recorded which). Receptors were obtained from a woman aged 18-30 years with Graves' hyperthyroidism.

Of note for this clonotype: A much larger clone sits a single nucleotide away, making a read error possible. The chain links TRBV7-6 to TRBJ2-7, with D tentatively TRBD2 (6 bases). CDR1 and CDR2 from the germline V gene are SGHVS and FNYEAQ. The CDR3 consists of 12 residues. V was trimmed by 7 bases and J by 0 bases, leaving 7 bases between them. CDR3 protein: CASIGSSYEQYF. DNA for the CDR3: TGTGCCAGCATCGGGAGCTCCTACGAGCAGTACTTC.

In its sample, this clonotype was seen once. Germline is not matched at one junction end, which may reflect a read error. V and J are TRBV7-8 and TRBJ1-1; 9 bases line up with TRBD1. The CDR3 has 13 amino acids. CDR1 is SGHVS, CDR2 FQNEAQ, per germline. The CDR3 nucleotides are TGTGCCAGCAGCGGGACAGGGAACGCTGAAGCTTTCTTT. Its translation is CASSGTGNAEAFF.

The chain uses TRBV7-2 and TRBJ1-3; D ambiguous. The germline V and J ends were trimmed by 5 bases and 0 bases, with 8 bases remaining between them. This CDR3 contains 14 residues. Germline-derived CDR1 and CDR2 are SGHTA and FQGNSA. The CDR3, as DNA: TGTGCCAGCAGCCCAGCTTACTCTGGAAACACCATATATTTT. This translates into CASSPAYSGNTIYF.

The gene calls are TRBV5-1 and TRBJ2-3; D is possibly TRBD1 (5 bases). This CDR3 comprises 14 residues. Germline V gives CDR1 SGHRS, CDR2 YFSETQ. Between the trimmed V and J ends, which lost 5 bases and 8 bases, there was a span of 18 bases. CDR3 sequence (DNA): TGCGCCAGCAGTCCTGCCTCAGGGATGAGTACGCAGTATTTT. This encodes CASSPASGMSTQYF.

The chain has TRBV2 and TRBJ2-5, with D perhaps TRBD2 (6 bases). Germline V lookup: CDR1 SNHLY, CDR2 FYNNEI. The CDR3 extends over 14 amino acids. V lost 5 bases and J 0 bases, leaving 10 bases between the germline ends. In DNA form, the CDR3 reads TGTGCCAGCAGTTATGGGAGGTACCAAGAGACCCAGTACTTC. This gives the protein CASSYGRYQETQYF.

This clonotype was observed a handful of times. The rearrangement joins TRBV2 to TRBJ2-7; D possibly corresponds to TRBD2 (6 bases). From germline, CDR1 is SNHLY and CDR2 FYNNEI. Trimming shortened V by 1 base and J by 1 base, and 20 bases separated the two germline ends. The length of the CDR3 is 18 residues. CDR3 loop: CASSEEVSLAIHSYEQYF. The CDR3, as DNA: TGTGCCAGCAGTGAAGAGGTATCTCTAGCGATCCATTCCTACGAGCAGTACTTC.